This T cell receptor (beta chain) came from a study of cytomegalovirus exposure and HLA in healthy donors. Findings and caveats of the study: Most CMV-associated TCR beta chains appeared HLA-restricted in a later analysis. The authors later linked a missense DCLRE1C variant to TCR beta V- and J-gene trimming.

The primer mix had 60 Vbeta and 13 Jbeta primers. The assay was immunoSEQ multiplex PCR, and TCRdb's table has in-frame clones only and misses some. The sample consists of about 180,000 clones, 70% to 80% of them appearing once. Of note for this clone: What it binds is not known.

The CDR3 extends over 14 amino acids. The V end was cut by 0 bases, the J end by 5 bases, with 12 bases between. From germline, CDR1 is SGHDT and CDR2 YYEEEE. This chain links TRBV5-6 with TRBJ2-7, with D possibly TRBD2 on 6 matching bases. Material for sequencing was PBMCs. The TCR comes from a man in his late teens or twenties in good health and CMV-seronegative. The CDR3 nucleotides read TGTGCCAGCAGCTTGGTTCTCGGGAGAGACGAGCAGTACTTC. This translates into CASSLVLGRDEQYF.